The rows below give T cell receptor beta chains drawn from one sample of a study of blood T cell repertoires in COVID-19. Profiled with immunoSEQ multiplex PCR; TCRdb holds only in-frame clones, not every one. The sample carries 75,000 to 100,000 clones, 87% recorded once. Sequencing was carried out using peripheral blood. Receptors were obtained from a human donor in a cohort sampled during active COVID-19. CDR3s leave out the opening cysteine and the closing phenylalanine or tryptophan.

j_call v_call cdr3_aa
TRBJ1-1 TRBV10-3 AIHQGTNTEAF
TRBJ2-5 TRBV4-2 ASSQDPQETQY
TRBJ2-5 TRBV4-1 ASSPRQRGGGETQY
TRBJ2-6 TRBV19 ASSIDSISLSGANVLT
TRBJ1-5 TRBV30 AWSRQGSNQPQH
TRBJ1-2 TRBV6-1 ASSEVTRNYGYT
TRBJ2-2 TRBV7-2 ASSLNILAGGGGELF
TRBJ1-2 TRBV12-3/TRBV12-4 ASSLQGVSGYT
TRBJ2-5 TRBV7-7 ASSLGHGSRNGETQY
TRBJ2-3 TRBV24-1 ATSDLGQGTDTQY
TRBJ2-7 TRBV27 ASSFGTSGNYEQY
TRBJ1-5 TRBV6-6 ASSYISAGNQPQH
TRBJ2-5 TRBV6-6 ASSFSGGETQY
TRBJ1-3 TRBV6-5 ASSSYDGNTIY
TRBJ2-2 TRBV6-1 ASSEKPGSDGELF
TRBJ2-3 TRBV4-1 ASSQDNGLAGADTQY
TRBJ2-7 TRBV27 ASSLGTSGAYEQY
TRBJ2-2 TRBV5-1 ASSFGTSGRSGELF
TRBJ2-5 TRBV7-9 ASSLGRTRYQETQY
TRBJ1-1 TRBV5-1 ASSLAGGKNTEAF
TRBJ2-7 TRBV2 ASGPTGNEQY
TRBJ1-2 TRBV9 ASSTDINYGYT
TRBJ2-5 TRBV15 ATSTDPRGQETQY
TRBJ2-2 TRBV5-5 ASSHTQTSGVFANTGELF
TRBJ2-1 TRBV6-6 ASSIPSGLGQF
TRBJ1-5 TRBV25-1 ASSESPGTGGWPQH
TRBJ2-5 TRBV7-3 ASSSQGQETQY
TRBJ2-3 TRBV24-1 ATSDGGLAGTTDTQY
TRBJ2-5 TRBV4-3 ASSQEDLAGETQY
TRBJ2-7 TRBV7-8 ASSLTSGTSYEQY
TRBJ2-3 TRBV2 ASSEDGLAGTDTQY
TRBJ2-3 TRBV9 ASSVGPLAALTDTQY
TRBJ2-1 TRBV15 ATSREVVAGSSYNEQF
TRBJ1-1 TRBV19 ASRITNRDTTEAF
TRBJ1-1 TRBV18 ASSPMNTEAF
TRBJ2-1 TRBV5-4 ASSYGQEPYNEQF
TRBJ2-4 TRBV6-1 ASSEAGVAKNIQY
TRBJ2-7 TRBV18 ASSPGDTSYEQY
TRBJ1-1 TRBV28 ASSFWGQLNTEAF
TRBJ2-3 TRBV19 ASSMERTSGTPSLTDTQY
TRBJ2-3 TRBV7-9 ASSRTSGGLTDTQY
TRBJ2-1 TRBV28 ASSLWQTSIDEQF
TRBJ2-7 TRBV27 ASRLSQGYEQY
TRBJ2-1 TRBV9 ASSGDEGLAGVRNEQF
TRBJ2-2 TRBV5-1 ASSLGDMYTGELF
TRBJ1-1 TRBV6-5 ASSRGTNTEAF
TRBJ1-1 TRBV10-1 ASSRGAPGEAF